This entry lists 21 T cell receptor beta chains sequenced from one sample in a study of T cell responses to AZD1222 COVID-19 vaccine. Sequencing was performed with immunoSEQ multiplex PCR; in TCRdb, only in-frame clones are kept and a portion is missing. The table includes 90,000 to 150,000 clones, roughly 90% detected once. The sequences come from peripheral blood, collected on day 0 of AZD1222 vaccination. The receptors here all came from an adult in good health.

The chain links TRBV18 to TRBJ1-4, with a tentative D call TRBD1 (5 bases). CDR3 length: 16 residues. The germline V gene encodes CDR1 KGHSH and CDR2 LQKENI. The V and J ends lost 5 bases and 2 bases respectively, with 15 bases between them. The CDR3 loop reads CASSSSAGLTNEKLFF. The CDR3 DNA reads TGTGCCAGCTCATCGTCTGCGGGACTTACTAATGAAAAACTGTTTTTT.

V is TRBV5-6 and J is TRBJ1-2; D is ambiguous. The CDR3 spans 11 residues. Germline V lookup: CDR1 SGHDT, CDR2 YYEEEE. V was pared by 2 bases and J by 8 bases, with 7 bases between. The CDR3 reads CASSFGVGYTF. CDR3 in DNA: TGTGCCAGCAGCTTCGGGGTCGGCTACACCTTC.

The rearrangement links TRBV6-6 to TRBJ1-4; D is unclear. The length of the CDR3 is 15 residues. Germline V gene sequence: CDR1 MNHNY, CDR2 SVGAGI (reference sequence). Trimming left V 6 bases short and J 5 bases short, with 16 bases between. The CDR3 nucleotides are TGTGCCAGCAGACAGAGAGGAACCGGCAATGAAAAACTGTTTTTT. Translated, it gives CASRQRGTGNEKLFF.

This clone is termed medium-sized. V usage is TRBV5-1 and J usage is TRBJ1-6, with TRBD1 as a possible D gene (6 bases). Germline V gene data show CDR1 as SGHRS and CDR2 as YFSETQ. The CDR3 totals 16 residues. V was trimmed by 1 base and J by 3 bases, leaving 11 bases between them. In DNA, the CDR3 is TGCGCCAGCAGCTTGCAGGGGAGTAACTATAATTCACCCCTCCACTTT. This codes for CASSLQGSNYNSPLHF. Filled out from reference TRBV5-1 and TRBJ1-6, the complete variable domain reads KAGVTQTPRYLIKTRGQQVTLSCSPISGHRSVSWYQQTPGQGLQFLFEYFSETQRNKGNFPGRFSGRQFSNSRSEMNVSTLELGDSALYLCASSLQGSNYNSPLHFGNGTRLTVT.

The genes are TRBV30 and TRBJ2-7, with TRBD1 matching 12 bases. This CDR3 has 15 residues. Germline V gene lookup returns CDR1 GTSNPN and CDR2 SVGIG (reference sequence). V lost 2 bases to trimming and J lost 7 bases; unmatched junction nucleotides: 9. CDR3 DNA sequence: TGTGCCTGGAGTTTAACCGGGACAGGGGGCCGGGAGCAGTACTTC. Protein: CAWSLTGTGGREQYF.

The V gene is TRBV28, the J gene TRBJ1-4; D may be TRBD1 (5 bases). V was shortened by 7 bases and J by 4 bases, with 19 bases between the two germline ends. Germline lookup yields CDR1 MDHEN and CDR2 SYDVKM. The CDR3 length is 16 residues. The CDR3 reads CASTSGARLGNEKLFF. The CDR3 bases are TGTGCCAGCACGTCTGGGGCACGGCTAGGTAATGAAAAACTGTTTTTT.

The rearrangement links TRBV20-1 to TRBJ2-5; D is undetermined. Germline loops: CDR1 DFQATT, CDR2 SNEGSKA (reference sequence). V shed 8 bases and J shed 1 base, with 5 bases lying between them. This CDR3 has 10 amino acids. The CDR3 here is CSPSQETQYF. The CDR3 DNA reads as TGCAGTCCCTCCCAAGAGACCCAGTACTTC.

The V call is TRBV28, the J call TRBJ1-2, with no clear D. Germline V gives CDR1 MDHEN, CDR2 SYDVKM. The CDR3 covers 16 residues. Trimming shortened V by 2 bases and J by 8 bases, and 21 bases separated the two germline ends. The CDR3 sequence is CASSLRWAAGPGGYTF. CDR3 in DNA: TGTGCCAGCAGTTTAAGATGGGCTGCCGGCCCTGGCGGCTACACCTTC.

The genes are TRBV2 and TRBJ1-3, with D tentatively TRBD1 (5 bases). The germline V gene encodes CDR1 SNHLY and CDR2 FYNNEI. This CDR3 has 14 residues. Trimming stripped 6 bases from V and 0 bases from J, with 9 bases between. The CDR3 nucleotides read TGTGCCAGCAGCAGACAGAACTCTGGAAACACCATATATTTT. Protein product: CASSRQNSGNTIYF.

The rearrangement links TRBV7-2 to TRBJ1-3; D is undetermined. The germline gives CDR1 SGHTA, CDR2 FQGNSA. CDR3 size: 15 residues. V lost 0 bases and J lost 0, with 6 bases in between. Here the CDR3 DNA reads TGTGCCAGCAGCTTAGCGACGGTCTCTGGAAACACCATATATTTT. Its protein is CASSLATVSGNTIYF.

For this clone: Relative to the germline gene, one junction end is altered; a read error may explain this. The rearrangement joins TRBV28 to TRBJ2-7; tentative D call: TRBD1 (6 bases). This CDR3 contains 13 residues. Germline assignment: CDR1 MDHEN and CDR2 SYDVKM. Here the CDR3 reads CASSFVTGSRMGF. CDR3 in DNA: TGTGCCAGCAGTTTCGTCACAGGGAGCAGGATGGGCTTC.

The CDR3 loop reads CASSLDRVGYTF. In nucleotides, the CDR3 is TGTGCCAGCAGCTTAGATCGTGTTGGCTACACCTTC. The J gene is TRBJ1-2, the V gene TRBV11-2; D gene ambiguous. Trimming removed 0 bases at V and 7 bases at J, with 6 bases between. This CDR3 contains 12 residues. The germline V gene has CDR1 SGHAT and CDR2 FQNNGV.

On this clone itself: Given a much more abundant clone one base away, this may be a read error. The chain combines TRBV10-3 with TRBJ1-5, with 10 nucleotides matching TRBD1. This CDR3 has 13 residues. The trim removed 6 bases at V and 7 bases at J, leaving 3 bases unmatched. Looked up from germline, CDR1 is ENHRY and CDR2 is SYGVKD. The chain's CDR3 is CAISETGGQPQHF. The CDR3 DNA is TGTGCCATCAGCGAGACAGGGGGCCAGCCCCAGCATTTT.

This clone has just one count. The V and J genes are TRBV9 and TRBJ2-7; D unresolved. V gave up 4 bases and J gave up 2 bases, with 7 bases separating them. CDR3 size: 12 residues. Germline V lookup: CDR1 SGDLS, CDR2 YYNGEE. The CDR3: CASSPHPYEQYF. The CDR3 nucleotides are TGTGCCAGCAGCCCTCATCCCTACGAGCAGTACTTC.

The chain carries TRBV11-2 and TRBJ2-3; TRBD1 matches at 9 bases. The CDR3 totals 16 residues. V shed 5 bases and J 2 bases; nucleotides not matched to a gene: 8. The V gene's germline CDR1 is SGHAT and CDR2 FQNNGV. The CDR3 DNA reads as TGTGCCAGCAGCGCCCGGGACAGGGCTTACACAGATACGCAGTATTTT. It encodes CASSARDRAYTDTQYF.

V is TRBV2 and J is TRBJ2-7; D gene unclear. Per the germline V gene, CDR1 is SNHLY and CDR2 is FYNNEI. Trimming left V 11 bases short and J 3 bases short, with 11 bases between. This CDR3 is 11 amino acids long. CDR3: CASSQNYEQYF. DNA for the CDR3: TGTGCCTCCTCCCAAAACTACGAGCAGTACTTC.

The CDR3: CASSSPMAGYTF. The CDR3 region has the DNA TGTGCCAGCAGCTCTCCTATGGCGGGTTACACCTTC. The chain combines TRBV7-9 with TRBJ1-2; D unresolved. Germline CDR1 and CDR2: SEHNR and FQNEAQ (reference sequence). This CDR3 spans 12 amino acids. Trimming shortened V by 4 bases and J by 11 bases, and 14 bases separated the two germline ends. Full variable domain (outside the CDR3, taken from reference TRBV7-9 and TRBJ1-2): DTGVSQNPRHKITKRGQNVTFRCDPISEHNRLYWYRQTLGQGPEFLTYFQNEAQLEKSRLLSDRFSAERPKGSFSTLEIQRTEQGDSAMYLCASSSPMAGYTFGSGTRLTVV.

V is TRBV5-1 and J is TRBJ1-2; D ambiguous. The germline CDR1 and CDR2 sequences are SGHRS and YFSETQ. The CDR3 runs 14 residues. Trimming stripped 0 bases from V and 5 bases from J, with 11 bases between. This CDR3 is CASSLEGRGYGYTF. DNA of the CDR3: TGCGCCAGCAGCTTGGAAGGTCGGGGATATGGCTACACCTTC.

This chain uses TRBV7-3 with TRBJ2-1; 9 bases map to TRBD1. The V segment lost 0 bases and the J segment 6 bases; nucleotides outside the gene matches: 3. CDR1 SGHTA and CDR2 FQGTGA come from the germline V gene. The CDR3 contains 15 residues. The DNA for the CDR3 is TGTGCCAGCAGCTTAACCCCGACAGGGGGCAATGAGCAGTTCTTC. Translating gives CASSLTPTGGNEQFF.

This clone was counted once. The V gene is TRBV12-3 or TRBV12-4, the J gene TRBJ2-7, with D possibly matching TRBD2 (5 bases). This CDR3 is 13 amino acids long. V was cut by 1 base and J by 4 bases, with 8 bases left in between. The CDR3 coding sequence is TGTGCCAGCAGTTTAGAAAGGGAGTACGAGCAGTACTTC. Translation: CASSLEREYEQYF.

The chain links TRBV5-1 to TRBJ1-1; D remains unclear. The V and J ends lost 2 bases and 3 bases respectively, with 11 bases between them. Germline CDR1 SGHRS, CDR2 YFSETQ. This CDR3 has 14 amino acids. The CDR3: CASSLRRRDTEAFF. CDR3 sequence (DNA): TGCGCCAGCAGCTTAAGACGGCGGGACACTGAAGCTTTCTTT.